These 5 T cell receptor beta chains came from one sample sequenced in a study of regulatory T cells in long-lasting Graves disease. As to time point: persistent/refractory GD, antithyroid drugs over 5 years with positive TRAb. PBMCs were the source of the RNA used for TCR sequencing. Libraries of TCR beta came from iRepertoire HTBI primers plus Arm-PCR of CDR3 regions. TCRdb called the multiplex PCR reads again in MiXCR, with one record for every CDR3 protein. The sample carries 420,000 or so distinct CDR3 sequences, 20% to 25% recorded once. Sequenced here: peripheral blood mononuclear cells (PBMCs), sampled when the disease was refractory, from a patient treated with antithyroid drugs. The receptor source for this set is a female donor with Graves disease.

The V gene is TRBV19, the J gene TRBJ1-2, with 7 nucleotides matching TRBD1. CDR3 length: 14 amino acids. Losses at the gene ends were 6 bases for V and 7 bases for J; bases not matched to a gene: 11. The germline CDR1 and CDR2 sequences are LNHDA and SQIVND (reference sequence). For the CDR3, the DNA is TGTGCCAGTAGCAGACAGGGCAAAGGGGTTGGCTACACCTTC. Translation: CASSRQGKGVGYTF.

This clonotype appeared many times. The rearrangement uses TRBV27 and TRBJ2-7; unclear D gene. Germline values: CDR1 MNHEY, CDR2 SMNVEV (reference sequence). The CDR3 contains 13 residues. V was trimmed by 4 bases and J by 2 bases, leaving 9 bases between them. The CDR3 region is CASSWTSAYEQYF. For the CDR3, the DNA is TGTGCCAGCAGTTGGACCTCTGCCTACGAGCAGTACTTC.

This sequence joins TRBV19 and TRBJ2-5; D is possibly TRBD1 (6 bases). Trimming took 5 bases from V and 4 from J, leaving 14 bases between them. CDR1 and CDR2 (germline): LNHDA, SQIVND (reference sequence). The CDR3 is made up of 14 amino acids. CDR3 amino acids: CASSQIGGSETQYF. The DNA for the CDR3 is TGTGCCAGTAGTCAAATAGGGGGTTCAGAGACCCAGTACTTC.

This clonotype was counted many times. The rearrangement links TRBV7-9 to TRBJ2-5; 7 bases are shared with TRBD2. V gave up 5 bases and J gave up 4 bases; unmatched junction bases: 7. This CDR3 contains 14 residues. Germline lookup yields CDR1 SEHNR and CDR2 FQNEAQ (reference sequence). The CDR3 region has the DNA TGTGCCAGCAGCGCCTCAGGCGGGGGAGAGACCCAGTACTTC. It translates to CASSASGGGETQYF.

In its sample, this clonotype was seen once. V is TRBV7-9 and J is TRBJ1-1; D ambiguous. Germline CDR1 reads SEHNR; CDR2 reads FQNEAQ (reference sequence). V was cut by 5 bases and J by 7 bases, with 20 bases left in between. There are 15 residues in the CDR3. The CDR3 DNA reads as TGTGCCAGCAGCCCCCCAGGTGGGCAAGGGATTGAAGCTTTCTTT. Translation gives CASSPPGGQGIEAFF.